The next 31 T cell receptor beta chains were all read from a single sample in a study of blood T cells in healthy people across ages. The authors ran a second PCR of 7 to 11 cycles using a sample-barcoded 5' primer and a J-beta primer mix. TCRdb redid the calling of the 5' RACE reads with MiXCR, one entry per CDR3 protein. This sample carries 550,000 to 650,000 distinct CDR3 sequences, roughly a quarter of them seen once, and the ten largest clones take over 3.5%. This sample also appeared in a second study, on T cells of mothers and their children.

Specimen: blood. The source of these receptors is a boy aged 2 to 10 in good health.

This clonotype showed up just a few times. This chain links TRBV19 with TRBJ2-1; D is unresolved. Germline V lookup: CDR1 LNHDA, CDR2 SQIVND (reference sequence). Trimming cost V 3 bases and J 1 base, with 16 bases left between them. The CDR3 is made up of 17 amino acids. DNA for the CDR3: TGTGCCAGTAGTATCCCACCTTGGACCCTATCCTACAATGAGCAGTTCTTC. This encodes CASSIPPWTLSYNEQFF.

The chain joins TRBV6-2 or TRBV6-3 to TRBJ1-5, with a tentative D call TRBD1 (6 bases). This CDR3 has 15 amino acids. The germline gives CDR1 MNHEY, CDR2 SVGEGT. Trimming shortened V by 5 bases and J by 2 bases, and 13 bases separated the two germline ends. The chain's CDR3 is CASSQTGLGNQPQHF. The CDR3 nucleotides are TGTGCCAGCAGTCAAACAGGGCTGGGCAATCAGCCCCAGCATTTT.

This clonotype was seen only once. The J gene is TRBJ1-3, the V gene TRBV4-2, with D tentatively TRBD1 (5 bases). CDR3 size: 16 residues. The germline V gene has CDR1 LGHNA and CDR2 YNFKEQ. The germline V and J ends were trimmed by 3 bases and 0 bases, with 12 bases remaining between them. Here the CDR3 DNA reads TGTGCCAGCAGCCAGGGGACGTCCAACTCTGGAAACACCATATATTTT. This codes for CASSQGTSNSGNTIYF.

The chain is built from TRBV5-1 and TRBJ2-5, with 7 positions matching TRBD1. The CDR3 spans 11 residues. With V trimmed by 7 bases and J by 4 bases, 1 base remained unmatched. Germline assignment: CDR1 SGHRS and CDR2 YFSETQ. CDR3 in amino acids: CASRTGETQYF. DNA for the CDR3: TGCGCCAGCCGGACAGGAGAGACCCAGTACTTC.

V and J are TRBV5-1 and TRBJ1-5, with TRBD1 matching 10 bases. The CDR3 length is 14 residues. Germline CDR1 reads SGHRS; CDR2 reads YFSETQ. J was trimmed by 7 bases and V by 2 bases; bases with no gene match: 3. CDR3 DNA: TGCGCCAGCAGCTTCGGGACAGGGGACCAGCCCCAGCATTTT. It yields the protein CASSFGTGDQPQHF.

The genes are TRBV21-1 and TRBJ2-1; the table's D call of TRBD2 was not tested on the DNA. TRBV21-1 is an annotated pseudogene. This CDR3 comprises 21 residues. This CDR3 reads CASSPLGGQRGVPSLRHEQFF. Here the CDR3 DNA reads TGTGCCAGCAGCCCTCTGGGGGGCCAGCGGGGGGTCCCATCGTTGAGGCATGAGCAGTTCTTC.

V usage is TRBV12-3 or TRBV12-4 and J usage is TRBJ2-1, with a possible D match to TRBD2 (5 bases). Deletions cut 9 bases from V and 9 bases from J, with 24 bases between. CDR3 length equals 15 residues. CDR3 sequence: CASRLSPGIRGEQFF. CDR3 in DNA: TGTGCCAGTAGACTCTCCCCGGGTATCCGGGGTGAGCAGTTCTTC.

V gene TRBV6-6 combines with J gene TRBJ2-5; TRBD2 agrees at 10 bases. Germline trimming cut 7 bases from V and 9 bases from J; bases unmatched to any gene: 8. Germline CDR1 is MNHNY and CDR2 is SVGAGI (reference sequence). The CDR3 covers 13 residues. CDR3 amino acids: CASTISGGAAQYF. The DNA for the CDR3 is TGTGCCAGCACTATCAGCGGGGGGGCCGCCCAGTACTTC.

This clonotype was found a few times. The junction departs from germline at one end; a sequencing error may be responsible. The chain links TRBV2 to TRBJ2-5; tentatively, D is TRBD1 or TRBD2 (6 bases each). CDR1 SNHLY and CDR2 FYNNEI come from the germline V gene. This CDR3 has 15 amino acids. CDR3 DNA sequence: TGTGCCGGCAGTGGGGTGAGGGGGGCTAAAGAGACCCAGTACTTC. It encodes CAGSGVRGAKETQYF. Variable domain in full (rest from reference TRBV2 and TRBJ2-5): EPEVTQTPSHQVTQMGQEVILRCVPISNHLYFYWYRQILGQKVEFLVSFYNNEISEKSEIFDDQFSVERPDGSNFTLKIRSTKLEDSAMYFCAGSGVRGAKETQYFGPGTRLLVL.

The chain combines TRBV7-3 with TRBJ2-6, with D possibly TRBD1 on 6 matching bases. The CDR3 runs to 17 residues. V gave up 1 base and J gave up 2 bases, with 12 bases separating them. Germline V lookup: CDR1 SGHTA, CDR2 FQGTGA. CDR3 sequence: CASSLRRQVPGANVLTF. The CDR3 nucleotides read TGTGCCAGCAGCTTAAGGAGACAGGTTCCTGGGGCCAACGTCCTGACTTTC.

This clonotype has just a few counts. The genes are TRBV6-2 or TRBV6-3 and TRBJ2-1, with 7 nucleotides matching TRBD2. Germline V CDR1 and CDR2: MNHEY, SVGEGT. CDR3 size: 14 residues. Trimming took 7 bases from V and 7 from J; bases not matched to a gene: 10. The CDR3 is CASKQLAQRNEQFF. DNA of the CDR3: TGTGCCAGCAAGCAACTAGCGCAAAGGAATGAGCAGTTCTTC.

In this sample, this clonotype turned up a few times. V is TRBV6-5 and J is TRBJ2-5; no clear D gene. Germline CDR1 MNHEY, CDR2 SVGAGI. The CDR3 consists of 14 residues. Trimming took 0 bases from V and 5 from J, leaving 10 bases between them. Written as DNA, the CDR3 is TGTGCCAGCAGTTACTCAGTGAATATGGAGACCCAGTACTTC. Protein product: CASSYSVNMETQYF.

The DNA of the CDR3 is TGCAGTGCAATCGGACTAGCGGGAGGTACCGGGGAGCTGTTTTTT. Translation: CSAIGLAGGTGELFF. The chain combines TRBV20-1 with TRBJ2-2; TRBD2 matches 14 bases. Germline V gene data show CDR1 as DFQATT and CDR2 as SNEGSKA (reference sequence). The CDR3 has 15 amino acids. The trim removed 6 bases at V and 5 bases at J, leaving 5 bases unmatched.

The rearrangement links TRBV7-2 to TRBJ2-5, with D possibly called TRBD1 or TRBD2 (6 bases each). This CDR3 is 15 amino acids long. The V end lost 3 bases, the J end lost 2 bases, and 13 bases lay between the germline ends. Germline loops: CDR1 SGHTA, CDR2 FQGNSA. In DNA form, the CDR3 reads TGTGCCAGCAGCTTCTTTCGGGGGACACAAGAGACCCAGTACTTC. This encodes CASSFFRGTQETQYF.

As DNA, the CDR3 is TGTGCCAGCGGGGGTTCCTGGACCAAAAACATTCAGTACTTC. Its translation: CASGGSWTKNIQYF. The V and J genes are TRBV2 and TRBJ2-4, with D tentatively TRBD1 or TRBD2 (5 bases each). This CDR3 contains 14 residues. From germline, CDR1 is SNHLY and CDR2 FYNNEI. V lost 8 bases to trimming and J lost 2 bases, with 13 bases between them. Complete variable domain (other parts from reference TRBV2 and TRBJ2-4): EPEVTQTPSHQVTQMGQEVILRCVPISNHLYFYWYRQILGQKVEFLVSFYNNEISEKSEIFDDQFSVERPDGSNFTLKIRSTKLEDSAMYFCASGGSWTKNIQYFGAGTRLSVL.

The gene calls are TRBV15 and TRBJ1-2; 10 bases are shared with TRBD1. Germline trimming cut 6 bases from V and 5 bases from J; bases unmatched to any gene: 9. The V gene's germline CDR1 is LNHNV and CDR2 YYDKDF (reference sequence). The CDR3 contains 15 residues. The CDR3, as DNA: TGTGCCACCAGGGGGGCCGGGACAGGGGTTTATGGCTACACCTTC. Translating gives CATRGAGTGVYGYTF.

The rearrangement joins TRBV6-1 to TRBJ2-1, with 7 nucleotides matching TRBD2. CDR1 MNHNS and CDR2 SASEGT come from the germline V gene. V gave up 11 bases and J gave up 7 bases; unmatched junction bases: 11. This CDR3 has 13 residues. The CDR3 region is CAGARGIGNEQFF. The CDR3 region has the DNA TGTGCCGGCGCGCGGGGGATAGGGAATGAGCAGTTCTTC.

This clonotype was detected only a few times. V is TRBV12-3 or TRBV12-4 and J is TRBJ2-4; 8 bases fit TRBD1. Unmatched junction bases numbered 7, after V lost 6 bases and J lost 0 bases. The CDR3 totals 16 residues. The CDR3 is CASSWTGLRAKNIQYF. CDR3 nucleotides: TGTGCCAGCAGCTGGACAGGGCTTAGAGCCAAAAACATTCAGTACTTC.

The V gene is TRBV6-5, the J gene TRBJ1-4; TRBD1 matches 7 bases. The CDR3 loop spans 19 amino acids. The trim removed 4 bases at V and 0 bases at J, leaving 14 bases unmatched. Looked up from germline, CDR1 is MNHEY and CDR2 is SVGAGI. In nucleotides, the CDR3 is TGTGCCAGCAGTTCCTCAAGGACAGGATCCTTCGCAACTAATGAAAAACTGTTTTTT. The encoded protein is CASSSSRTGSFATNEKLFF.

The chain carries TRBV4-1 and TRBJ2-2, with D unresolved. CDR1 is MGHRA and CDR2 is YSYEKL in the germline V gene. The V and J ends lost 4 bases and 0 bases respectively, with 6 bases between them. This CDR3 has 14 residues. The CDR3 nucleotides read TGCGCCAGCAGCCCGGCTCCGAACACCGGGGAGCTGTTTTTT. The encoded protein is CASSPAPNTGELFF.

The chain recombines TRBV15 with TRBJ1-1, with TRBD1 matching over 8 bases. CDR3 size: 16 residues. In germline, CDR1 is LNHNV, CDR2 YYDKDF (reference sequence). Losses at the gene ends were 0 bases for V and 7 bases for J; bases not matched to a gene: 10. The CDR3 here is CATSRDEADRGREAFF. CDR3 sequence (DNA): TGTGCCACCAGCAGAGATGAGGCTGACAGGGGACGTGAAGCTTTCTTT. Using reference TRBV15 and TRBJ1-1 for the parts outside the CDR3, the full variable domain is DAMVIQNPRYQVTQFGKPVTLSCSQTLNHNVMYWYQQKSSQAPKLLFHYYDKDFNNEADTPDNFQSRRPNTSFCFLDIRSPGLGDTAMYLCATSRDEADRGREAFFGQGTRLTVV.

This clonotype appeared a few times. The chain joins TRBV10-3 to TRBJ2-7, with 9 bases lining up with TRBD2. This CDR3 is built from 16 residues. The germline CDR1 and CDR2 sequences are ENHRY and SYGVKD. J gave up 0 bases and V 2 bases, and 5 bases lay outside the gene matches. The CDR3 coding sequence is TGTGCCATCAGTGAGCTACTAGCGGGTAGCTCCTACGAGCAGTACTTC. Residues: CAISELLAGSSYEQYF.

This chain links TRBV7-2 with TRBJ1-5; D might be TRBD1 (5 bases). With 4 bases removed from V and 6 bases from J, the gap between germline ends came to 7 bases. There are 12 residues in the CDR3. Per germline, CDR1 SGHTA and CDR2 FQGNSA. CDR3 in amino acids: CASSSGTQPQHF. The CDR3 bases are TGTGCCAGCAGCTCAGGGACTCAGCCCCAGCATTTT.

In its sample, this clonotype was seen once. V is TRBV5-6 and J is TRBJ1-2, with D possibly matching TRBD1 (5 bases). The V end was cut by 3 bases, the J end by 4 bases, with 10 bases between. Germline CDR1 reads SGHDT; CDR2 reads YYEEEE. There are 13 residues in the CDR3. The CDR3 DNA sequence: TGTGCCAGCAGCTCGGGACTGAGCTATGGCTACACCTTC. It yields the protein CASSSGLSYGYTF.

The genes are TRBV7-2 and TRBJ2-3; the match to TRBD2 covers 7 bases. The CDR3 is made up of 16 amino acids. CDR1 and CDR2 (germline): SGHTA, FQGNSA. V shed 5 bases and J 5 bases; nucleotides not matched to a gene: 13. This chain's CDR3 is CASSPSGTRAGDTQYF. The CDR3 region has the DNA TGTGCCAGCAGCCCAAGCGGGACTCGCGCTGGAGATACGCAGTATTTT.

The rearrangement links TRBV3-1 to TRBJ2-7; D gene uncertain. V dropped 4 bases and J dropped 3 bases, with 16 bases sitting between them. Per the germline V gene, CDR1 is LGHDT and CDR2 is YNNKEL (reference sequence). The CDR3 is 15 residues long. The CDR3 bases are TGTGCCAGCAGCCCCTCGCACGGGTTGCACTACGAGCAGTACTTC. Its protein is CASSPSHGLHYEQYF.

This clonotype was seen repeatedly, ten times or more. The CDR3 coding sequence is TGTGCCAGCAGCTGGGGACCATCCTCGGGCGATACGCAGTATTTT. Encoded protein: CASSWGPSSGDTQYF. V is TRBV6-6 and J is TRBJ2-3; D is possibly TRBD1 or TRBD2 (5 bases each). This CDR3 is built from 15 residues. Deletions cut 6 bases from V and 6 bases from J, with 19 bases between. Per the germline V gene, CDR1 is MNHNY and CDR2 is SVGAGI (reference sequence).

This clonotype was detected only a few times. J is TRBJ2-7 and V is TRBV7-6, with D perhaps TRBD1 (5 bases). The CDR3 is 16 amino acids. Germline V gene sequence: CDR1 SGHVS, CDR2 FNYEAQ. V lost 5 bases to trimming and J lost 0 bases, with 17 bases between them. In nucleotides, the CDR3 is TGTGCCAGCAGCCTTGTTGGGGCAGGAAGCTCCTACGAGCAGTACTTC. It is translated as CASSLVGAGSSYEQYF.

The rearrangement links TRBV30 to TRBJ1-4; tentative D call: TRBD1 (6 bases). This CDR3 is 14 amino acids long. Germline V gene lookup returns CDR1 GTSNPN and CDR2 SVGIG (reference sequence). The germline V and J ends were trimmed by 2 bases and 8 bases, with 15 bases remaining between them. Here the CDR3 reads CAWSLTGFDEKLFF. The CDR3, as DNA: TGTGCCTGGAGTTTAACAGGGTTTGACGAAAAACTGTTTTTT. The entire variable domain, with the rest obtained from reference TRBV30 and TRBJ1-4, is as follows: SQTIHQWPATLVQPVGSPLSLECTVEGTSNPNLYWYRQAAGRGLQLLFYSVGIGQISSEVPQNLSASRPQDRQFILSSKKLLLSDSGFYLCAWSLTGFDEKLFFGSGTQLSVL.

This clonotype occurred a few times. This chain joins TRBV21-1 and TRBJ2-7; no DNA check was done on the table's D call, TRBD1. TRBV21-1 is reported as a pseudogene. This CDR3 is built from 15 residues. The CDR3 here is CASSKEGTNSYEQYF. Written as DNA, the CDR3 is TGTGCCAGCAGCAAAGAGGGGACCAATTCCTACGAGCAGTACTTC.

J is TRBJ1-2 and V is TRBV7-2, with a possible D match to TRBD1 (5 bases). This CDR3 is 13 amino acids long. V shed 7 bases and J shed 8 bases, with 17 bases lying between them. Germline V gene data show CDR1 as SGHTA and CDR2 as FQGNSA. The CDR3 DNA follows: TGTGCCAGCATCCCGGACACCCTCTACGGCTACACCTTC. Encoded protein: CASIPDTLYGYTF.